This T cell receptor (beta chain) was captured in a study of cytomegalovirus exposure and HLA in healthy donors. Overall study: Unique TCRs numbering some 80 million, obtained from HLA-typed donors, made up an early data release. Study-wide points: HLA-A and HLA-B allele assignments for most subjects were reportedly predicted accurately using TCR beta sequences. The likely origin of a cluster of highly shared sequence variants was a sequencing artifact. Later on, an analysis showed TCR association rates differing by HLA locus, with DRB1 the most and HLA-C the fewest.

The study ran its PCR with 60 Vbeta and 13 Jbeta primers. Assay: immunoSEQ multiplex PCR; the TCRdb copy retains only in-frame clones and omits some. Among about 190,000 clones listed, about an eighth were seen once. Concerning this clone itself: As yet, its antigen is unknown.

The ends were cut back, 0 bases at V and 9 bases at J, with 10 bases in the middle. From germline, CDR1 is SGHDT and CDR2 YYEEEE. This CDR3 is built from 12 residues. What was sequenced was PBMCs. V is TRBV5-6 and J is TRBJ2-7; D is possibly TRBD2 (6 bases). The sequence came from a middle-aged man in good health and CMV-seropositive. The CDR3 coding sequence is TGTGCCAGCAGCTTGGCGCGGGGAGGGCAGTACTTC. Translated: CASSLARGGQYF.